This T cell receptor (beta chain) comes out of a study of cytomegalovirus exposure and HLA in healthy donors. General observations from the study: TCR beta sequences numbering 16,951 were associated with HLA alleles at 0.05 false discovery rate in a later analysis.

In this sample, this clone turned up a few times. Its antigen is undetermined. CDR3 length: 14 residues. Germline V gene lookup returns CDR1 LGHNA and CDR2 YNFKEQ. The V and J ends lost 6 bases and 4 bases, in that order; junction bases with no gene match: 5. The primer mix had 60 Vbeta and 13 Jbeta primers. In the original workflow: Roughly 10 million shared chains were among some 80 million unique TCR beta chains counted in a later analysis. This table comes from immunoSEQ multiplex PCR, and its TCRdb copy is limited to in-frame clones, with some not included. For V, J and clone size, that table is used; D and trimming come from the DNA. Found here are about 110,000 clones, roughly 87% of them singletons; the top ten hold roughly 2.6%. Donors showed nominal health when sampled, although they likely had unrecorded immune exposures.

The rearrangement uses TRBV4-2 and TRBJ1-2, with 10 positions matching TRBD1. Material for sequencing was PBMCs. This receptor was identified in a young man in good health and CMV-seropositive. Here the CDR3 reads CASSTGTGVYGYTF. DNA of the CDR3: TGTGCCAGCAGTACCGGGACAGGGGTCTATGGCTACACCTTC.